The rows below give T cell receptor beta chains drawn from one sample of a study of T cells in Graves' hyperthyroidism and ophthalmopathy. TCRdb ran MiXCR on the multiplex PCR reads and lists one entry per CDR3 protein. The sample carries hundreds of thousands of distinct CDR3 sequences, approximately 18% recorded once. Source material: blood. These receptor sequences come from a man in his fifties or sixties with Graves' ophthalmopathy. CDR3s include the opening cysteine and the closing phenylalanine or tryptophan. Each record gives: J gene, D gene, clone size, V gene, CDR3 protein, CDR3 DNA. The D gene is left open where the match is weak. Only some rows state a clone size, as once, few, many or a class for expanded clones.

J: TRBJ2-1
D: TRBD2
size: few
V: TRBV30
CDR3: CAWSGLGGLADYNEQFF
DNA: TGTGCCTGGAGTGGGTTGGGTGGGCTAGCGGACTACAATGAGCAGTTCTTC

J: TRBJ1-1
D: NA
size: NA
V: TRBV6-5
CDR3: CASSYVSPGRIGAFF
DNA: TGTGCCAGCAGTTACGTTTCACCGGGAAGGATAGGAGCTTTCTTT

J: TRBJ2-2
D: TRBD1
size: few
V: TRBV3-1
CDR3: CASTGTDYTGELFF
DNA: TGTGCCAGCACAGGGACAGACTACACCGGGGAGCTGTTTTTT

J: TRBJ1-5
D: NA
size: many
V: TRBV7-2
CDR3: CASSFSQSNQPQHF
DNA: TGTGCCAGCAGCTTTTCCCAGAGCAATCAGCCCCAGCATTTT

J: TRBJ1-2
D: TRBD1
size: NA
V: TRBV19
CDR3: CASSSGTGGVYGYTF
DNA: TGTGCCAGTAGTTCGGGGACAGGGGGCGTTTATGGCTACACCTTC

J: TRBJ2-4
D: NA
size: NA
V: TRBV6-1
CDR3: CASSEQGSRAKNIQYF
DNA: TGTGCCAGCAGTGAACAGGGCTCGAGGGCCAAAAACATTCAGTACTTC

J: TRBJ2-1
D: NA
size: NA
V: TRBV4-1
CDR3: CASSQEEGLSTYEQFF
DNA: TGCGCCAGCAGCCAAGAAGAAGGACTCTCGACGTATGAGCAGTTCTTC

J: TRBJ1-4
D: NA
size: many
V: TRBV14
CDR3: CASSQDRGGEKLFF
DNA: TGTGCCAGCAGCCAAGACAGGGGAGGTGAAAAACTGTTTTTT

J: TRBJ1-1
D: NA
size: many
V: TRBV30
CDR3: CAWSVGQANTEAFF
DNA: TGTGCCTGGAGTGTAGGGCAGGCTAACACTGAAGCTTTCTTT

J: TRBJ2-5
D: NA
size: few
V: TRBV7-9
CDR3: CASSFSGQNQETQYF
DNA: TGTGCCAGCAGCTTTAGTGGACAAAACCAAGAGACCCAGTACTTC

J: TRBJ2-7
D: TRBD2
size: NA
V: TRBV13
CDR3: CASSLGLAGSFQSYEQYF
DNA: TGTGCCAGCAGCTTAGGACTAGCGGGATCCTTCCAGTCCTACGAGCAGTACTTC

J: TRBJ2-7
D: TRBD1
size: NA
V: TRBV10-2
CDR3: CASSESRGGSDEQYF
DNA: TGCGCCAGCAGTGAGTCGCGAGGGGGCTCGGACGAGCAGTACTTC

J: TRBJ2-2
D: NA
size: many
V: TRBV5-5
CDR3: CASSLGASRTGELFF
DNA: TGTGCCAGCAGCTTGGGGGCAAGTAGAACCGGGGAGCTGTTTTTT

J: TRBJ1-2
D: NA
size: NA
V: TRBV6-2/TRBV6-3
CDR3: CAGSGGENNYGYTF
DNA: TGTGCCGGATCGGGAGGGGAAAATAACTATGGCTACACCTTC

J: TRBJ2-3
D: TRBD2
size: once
V: TRBV11-2
CDR3: CASSRGLAGGDTQYF
DNA: TGTGCCAGCAGCCGCGGACTAGCGGGAGGTGATACGCAGTATTTT

J: TRBJ2-7
D: NA
size: NA
V: TRBV27
CDR3: CASSFGQPYQQYF
DNA: TGTGCCAGCAGTTTCGGACAGCCCTACCAGCAGTACTTC

J: TRBJ2-4
D: NA
size: many
V: TRBV28
CDR3: CASSRQGGLAKNIQYF
DNA: TGTGCCAGCAGTCGACAGGGAGGTTTAGCCAAAAACATTCAGTACTTC

J: TRBJ1-5
D: TRBD1
size: many
V: TRBV20-1
CDR3: CSATDGTGGQPQHF
DNA: TGCAGTGCTACCGACGGGACAGGGGGACAGCCCCAGCATTTT

J: TRBJ1-3
D: NA
size: many
V: TRBV7-2
CDR3: CASSPRGGNTIYF
DNA: TGTGCCAGCAGCCCTCGGGGTGGAAACACCATATATTTT

J: TRBJ2-7
D: NA
size: many
V: TRBV11-2
CDR3: CASSFRSAYEQYF
DNA: TGTGCCAGCAGCTTTCGCAGCGCCTACGAGCAGTACTTC